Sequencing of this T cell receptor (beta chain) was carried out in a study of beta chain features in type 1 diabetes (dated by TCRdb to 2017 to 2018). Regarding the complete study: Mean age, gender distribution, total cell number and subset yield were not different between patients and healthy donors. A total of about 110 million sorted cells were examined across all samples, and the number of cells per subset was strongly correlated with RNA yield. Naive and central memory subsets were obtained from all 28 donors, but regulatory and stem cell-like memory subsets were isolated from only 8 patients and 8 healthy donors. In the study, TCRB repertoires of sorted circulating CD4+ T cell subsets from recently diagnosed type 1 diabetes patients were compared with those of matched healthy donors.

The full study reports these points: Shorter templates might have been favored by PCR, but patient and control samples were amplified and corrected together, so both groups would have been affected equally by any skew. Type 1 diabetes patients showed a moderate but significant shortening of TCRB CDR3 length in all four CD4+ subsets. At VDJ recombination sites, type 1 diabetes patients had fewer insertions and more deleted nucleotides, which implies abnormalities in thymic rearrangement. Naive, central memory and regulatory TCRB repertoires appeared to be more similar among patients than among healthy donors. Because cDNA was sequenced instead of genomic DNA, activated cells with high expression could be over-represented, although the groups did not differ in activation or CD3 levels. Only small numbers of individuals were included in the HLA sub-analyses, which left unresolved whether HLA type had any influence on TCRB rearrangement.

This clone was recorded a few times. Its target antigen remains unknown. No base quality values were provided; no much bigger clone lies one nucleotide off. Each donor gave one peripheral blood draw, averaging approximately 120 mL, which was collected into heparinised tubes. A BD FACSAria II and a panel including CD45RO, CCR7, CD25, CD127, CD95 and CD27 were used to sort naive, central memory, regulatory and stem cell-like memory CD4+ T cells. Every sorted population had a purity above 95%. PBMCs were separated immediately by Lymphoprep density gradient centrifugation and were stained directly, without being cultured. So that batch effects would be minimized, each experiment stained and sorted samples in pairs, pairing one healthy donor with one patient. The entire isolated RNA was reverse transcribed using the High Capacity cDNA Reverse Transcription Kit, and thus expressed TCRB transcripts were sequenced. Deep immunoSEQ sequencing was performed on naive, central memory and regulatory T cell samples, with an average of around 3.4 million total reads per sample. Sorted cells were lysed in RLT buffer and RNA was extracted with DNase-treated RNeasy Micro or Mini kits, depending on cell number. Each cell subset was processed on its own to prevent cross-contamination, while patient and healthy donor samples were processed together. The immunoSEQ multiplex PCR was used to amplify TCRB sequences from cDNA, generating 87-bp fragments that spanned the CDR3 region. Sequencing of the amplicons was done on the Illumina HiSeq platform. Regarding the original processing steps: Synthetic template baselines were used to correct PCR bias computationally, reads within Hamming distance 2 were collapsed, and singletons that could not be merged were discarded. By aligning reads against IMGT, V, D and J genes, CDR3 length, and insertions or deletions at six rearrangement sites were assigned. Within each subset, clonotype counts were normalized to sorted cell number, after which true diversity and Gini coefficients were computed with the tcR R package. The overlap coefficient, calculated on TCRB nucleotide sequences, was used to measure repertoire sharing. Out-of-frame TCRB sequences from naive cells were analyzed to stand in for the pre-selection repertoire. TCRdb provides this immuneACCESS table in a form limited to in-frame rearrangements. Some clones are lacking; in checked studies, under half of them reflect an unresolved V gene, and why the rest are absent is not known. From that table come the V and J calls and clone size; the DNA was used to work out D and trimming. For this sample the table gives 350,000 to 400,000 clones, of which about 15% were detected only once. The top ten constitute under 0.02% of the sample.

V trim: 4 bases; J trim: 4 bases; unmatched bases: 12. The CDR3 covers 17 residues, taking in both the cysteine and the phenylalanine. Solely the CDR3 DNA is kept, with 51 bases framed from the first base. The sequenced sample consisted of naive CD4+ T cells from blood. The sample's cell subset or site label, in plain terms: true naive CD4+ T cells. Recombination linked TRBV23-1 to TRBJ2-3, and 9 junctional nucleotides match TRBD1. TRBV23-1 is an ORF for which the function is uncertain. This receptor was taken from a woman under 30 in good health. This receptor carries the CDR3 CASSRSEAGQGADTQYF. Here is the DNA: TGCGCCAGCAGTCGGTCGGAGGCGGGACAGGGAGCAGATACGCAGTATTTT.